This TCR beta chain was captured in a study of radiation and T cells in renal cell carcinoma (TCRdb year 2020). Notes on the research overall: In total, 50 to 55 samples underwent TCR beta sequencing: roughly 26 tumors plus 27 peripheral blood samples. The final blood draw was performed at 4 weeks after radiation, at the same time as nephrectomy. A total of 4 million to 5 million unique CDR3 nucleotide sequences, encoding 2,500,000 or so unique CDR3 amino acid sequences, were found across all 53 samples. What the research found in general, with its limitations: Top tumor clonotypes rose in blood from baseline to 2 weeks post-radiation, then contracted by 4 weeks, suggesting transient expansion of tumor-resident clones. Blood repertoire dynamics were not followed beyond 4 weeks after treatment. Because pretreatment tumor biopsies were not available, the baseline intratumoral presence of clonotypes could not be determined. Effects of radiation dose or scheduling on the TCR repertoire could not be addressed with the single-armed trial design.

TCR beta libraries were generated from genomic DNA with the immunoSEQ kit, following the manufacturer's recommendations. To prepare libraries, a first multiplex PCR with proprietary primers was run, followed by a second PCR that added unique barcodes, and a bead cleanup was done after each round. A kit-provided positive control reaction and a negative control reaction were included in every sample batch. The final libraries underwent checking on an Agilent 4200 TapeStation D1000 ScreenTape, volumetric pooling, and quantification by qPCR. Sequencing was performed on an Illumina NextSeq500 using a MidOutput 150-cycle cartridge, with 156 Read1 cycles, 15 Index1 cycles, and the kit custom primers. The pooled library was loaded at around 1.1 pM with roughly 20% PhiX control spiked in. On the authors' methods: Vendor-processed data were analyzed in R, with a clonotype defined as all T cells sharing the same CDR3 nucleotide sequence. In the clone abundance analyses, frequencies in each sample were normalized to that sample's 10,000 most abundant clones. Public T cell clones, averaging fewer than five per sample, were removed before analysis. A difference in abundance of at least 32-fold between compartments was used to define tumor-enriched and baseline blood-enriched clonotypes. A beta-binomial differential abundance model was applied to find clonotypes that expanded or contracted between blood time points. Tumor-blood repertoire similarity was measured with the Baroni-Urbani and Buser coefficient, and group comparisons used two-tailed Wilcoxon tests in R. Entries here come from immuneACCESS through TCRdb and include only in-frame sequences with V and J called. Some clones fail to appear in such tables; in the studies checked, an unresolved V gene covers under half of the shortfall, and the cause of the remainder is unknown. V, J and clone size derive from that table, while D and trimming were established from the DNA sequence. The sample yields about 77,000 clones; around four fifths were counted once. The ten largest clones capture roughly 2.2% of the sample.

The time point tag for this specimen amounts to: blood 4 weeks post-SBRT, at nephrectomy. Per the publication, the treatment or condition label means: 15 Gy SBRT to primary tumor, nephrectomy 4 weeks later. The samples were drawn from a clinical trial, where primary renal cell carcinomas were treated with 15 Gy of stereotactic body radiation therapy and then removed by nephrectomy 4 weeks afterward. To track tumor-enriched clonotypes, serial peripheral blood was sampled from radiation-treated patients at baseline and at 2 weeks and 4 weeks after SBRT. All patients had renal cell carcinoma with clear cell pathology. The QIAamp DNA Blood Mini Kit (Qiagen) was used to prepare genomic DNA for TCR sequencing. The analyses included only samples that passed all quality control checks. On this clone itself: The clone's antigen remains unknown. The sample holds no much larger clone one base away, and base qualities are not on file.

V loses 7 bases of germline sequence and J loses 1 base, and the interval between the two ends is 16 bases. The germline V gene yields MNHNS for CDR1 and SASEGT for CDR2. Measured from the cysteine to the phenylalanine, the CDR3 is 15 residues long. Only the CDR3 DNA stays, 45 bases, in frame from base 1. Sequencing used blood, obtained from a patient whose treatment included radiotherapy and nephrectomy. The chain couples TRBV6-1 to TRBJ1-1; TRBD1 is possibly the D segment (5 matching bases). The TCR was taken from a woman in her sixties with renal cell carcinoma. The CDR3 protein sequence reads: CASTTSGRANTEAFF. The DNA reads TGTGCCAGCACTACCTCGGGCAGGGCGAACACTGAAGCTTTCTTT.